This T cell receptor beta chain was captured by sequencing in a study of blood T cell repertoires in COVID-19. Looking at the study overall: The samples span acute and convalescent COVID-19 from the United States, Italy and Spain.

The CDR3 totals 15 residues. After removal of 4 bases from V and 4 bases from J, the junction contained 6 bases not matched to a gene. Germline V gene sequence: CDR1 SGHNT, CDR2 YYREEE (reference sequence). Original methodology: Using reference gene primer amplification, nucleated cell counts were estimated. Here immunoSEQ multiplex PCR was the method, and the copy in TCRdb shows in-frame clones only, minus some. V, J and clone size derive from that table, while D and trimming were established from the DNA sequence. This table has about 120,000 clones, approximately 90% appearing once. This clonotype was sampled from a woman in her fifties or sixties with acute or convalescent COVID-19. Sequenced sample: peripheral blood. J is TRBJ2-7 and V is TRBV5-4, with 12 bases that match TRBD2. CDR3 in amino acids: CASSQTSGGWYEQYF. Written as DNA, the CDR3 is TGTGCCAGCAGCCAGACTAGCGGGGGATGGTACGAGCAGTACTTC. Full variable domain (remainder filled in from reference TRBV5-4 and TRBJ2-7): ETGVTQSPTHLIKTRGQQVTLRCSSQSGHNTVSWYQQALGQGPQFIFQYYREEENGRGNFPPRFSGLQFPNYSSELNVNALELDDSALYLCASSQTSGGWYEQYFGPGTRLTVT.